What follows are 29 T cell receptor beta chains derived from one specimen sequenced in a study of T cell repertoires in cytomegalovirus infection (dated by TCRdb to 2018 to 2020). Their antigens are not known. Reading the label with the study, this specimen's treatment or condition is: in vitro stimulation with specific CMV peptide epitopes to enrich CMV-specific T cells. Sequenced using an Illumina HiSeq 1500. TCRdb reprocessing: public reads trimmed at Q25 with fastp, clones called with MiXCR, in-frame beta chains kept. One record per CDR3 amino acid sequence lists the most common genes and DNA. This sample comprises approximately 730,000 distinct CDR3 sequences, almost 30% of them detected only once. Of the sample, approximately 14% falls within the top ten clones. The sample in question was cultured CD8+ T cells from PBMCs, obtained from culture after CMV antigen stimulation. The origin of the receptors is a human donor in good health (CMV status not recorded). Some clones in this sample may be carry-over from other donors' samples.

The chain has TRBV20-1 and TRBJ1-5; no firm D call. This CDR3 has 14 residues. The V and J ends lost 6 bases and 1 base respectively, with 13 bases between them. Per the germline V gene, CDR1 is DFQATT and CDR2 is SNEGSKA (reference sequence). In DNA form, the CDR3 reads TGCAGTGCCCCCGTGGTGGGGAGCAATCAGCCCCAGCATTTT. Translated, it gives CSAPVVGSNQPQHF.

This clonotype was detected ten times or more. The J gene is TRBJ2-7, the V gene TRBV12-3 or TRBV12-4, with D possibly being TRBD1 (6 bases). The CDR3 is made up of 15 amino acids. V was clipped by 7 bases and J by 2 bases, with 18 bases between them. CDR3 sequence (DNA): TGTGCCAGCAACCCGCCGGGACACCCAACCTACGAGCAGTACTTC. Translation gives CASNPPGHPTYEQYF.

The V call is TRBV11-2, the J call TRBJ2-4, with D maybe TRBD2 (6 bases). Germline assignment: CDR1 SGHAT and CDR2 FQNNGV. The CDR3 is 16 residues long. The V end lost 5 bases, the J end lost 6 bases, and 20 bases lay between the germline ends. DNA for the CDR3: TGTGCCAGCAGCGTAAACTACCGGGAGCTGTTAAACATTCAGTACTTC. Encoded protein: CASSVNYRELLNIQYF.

The chain employs TRBV28 and TRBJ1-1, with D possibly TRBD1 on 5 matching bases. Trimming pared 4 bases from V and 6 bases from J, leaving 24 bases between. The CDR3 has 17 amino acids. CDR1 and CDR2 from the germline V gene are MDHEN and SYDVKM. The CDR3: CASSSSLPMGLNPEAFF. The CDR3 region has the DNA TGTGCCAGCAGTTCGAGCCTCCCCATGGGGCTTAACCCTGAAGCTTTCTTT.

This rearrangement joins TRBV27 to TRBJ1-1; unclear D gene. Germline-derived CDR1 and CDR2 are MNHEY and SMNVEV (reference sequence). The CDR3 loop spans 13 amino acids. V was trimmed by 3 bases and J by 5 bases, leaving 10 bases between them. This CDR3 reads CASSFGVDTEAFF. For the CDR3, the DNA is TGTGCCAGCAGTTTCGGGGTGGATACTGAAGCTTTCTTT.

This clonotype showed up just a few times. J is TRBJ2-1 and V is TRBV7-2, with 8 nucleotides matching TRBD2. After removal of 4 bases from V and 8 bases from J, the junction contained 16 bases not matched to a gene. Germline-derived CDR1 and CDR2 are SGHTA and FQGNSA. The CDR3 is 17 residues long. CDR3 protein: CASSSPVTGGIIDEQFF. The DNA of the CDR3 is TGTGCCAGCAGCTCGCCCGTGACGGGGGGGATAATCGATGAGCAGTTCTTC.

J is TRBJ2-3 and V is TRBV6-5; 11 bases agree with TRBD2. Germline assignment: CDR1 MNHEY and CDR2 SVGAGI. The CDR3 spans 19 residues. Trimming removed 6 bases from V and 3 bases from J; junction bases left unmatched: 17. Here the CDR3 reads CASSLLLTSGAPNTDTQYF. The CDR3 nucleotides are TGTGCCAGCAGCCTCCTCTTGACTAGCGGGGCCCCTAATACAGATACGCAGTATTTT.

The V and J genes are TRBV7-6 and TRBJ2-7; D not certain. Per the germline V gene, CDR1 is SGHVS and CDR2 is FNYEAQ. Between the trimmed V and J ends, which lost 1 base and 1 base, there was a span of 11 bases. The CDR3 sequence is 15 residues long. The DNA for the CDR3 is TGTGCCAGCAGCTTAGGGGCCACTTTATCCTACGAGCAGTACTTC. As protein: CASSLGATLSYEQYF.

V is TRBV12-3 or TRBV12-4 and J is TRBJ2-4; TRBD2 might be the D (6 bases). The CDR3 contains 16 residues. V was cut by 10 bases and J by 4 bases, with 23 bases left in between. The CDR3 nucleotides read TGTGCCACCTCCATCCTAGGGCGGGGCCGAAAAAACATTCAGTACTTC. This encodes CATSILGRGRKNIQYF.

This clonotype was observed a handful of times. The chain uses TRBV27 and TRBJ2-1; D is unresolved. Germline-derived CDR1 and CDR2 are MNHEY and SMNVEV (reference sequence). V was cut by 6 bases and J by 2 bases, with 8 bases left in between. The CDR3 length is 13 residues. This chain's CDR3 is CASRGPTYNEQFF. DNA of the CDR3: TGTGCCAGCAGGGGTCCTACCTACAATGAGCAGTTCTTC.

Ten or more counts support this clonotype. The chain combines TRBV7-8 with TRBJ2-7; D is possibly TRBD1 (5 bases). The V end lost 5 bases, the J end lost 4 bases, and 12 bases lay between the germline ends. Germline lookup yields CDR1 SGHVS and CDR2 FQNEAQ. This CDR3 is built from 13 residues. The CDR3 DNA reads TGTGCCAGCAGCATTCAGACAGTTTACGAGCAGTACGTC. This translates into CASSIQTVYEQYV.

The chain carries TRBV11-2 and TRBJ2-5, with no clear D. Germline V gene sequence: CDR1 SGHAT, CDR2 FQNNGV. Between the trimmed V and J ends, which lost 6 bases and 4 bases, there was a span of 6 bases. The CDR3 contains 11 residues. In nucleotides, the CDR3 is TGTGCCAGCAGTTCGATAGAGACCCAGTACTTC. Its protein product is CASSSIETQYF.

In its sample, this clonotype was seen a few times. The V and J genes are TRBV6-5 and TRBJ1-1; TRBD1 might be the D (5 bases). Trimming left V 7 bases short and J 6 bases short, with 12 bases between. The CDR3 is made up of 12 amino acids. CDR1 and CDR2 from the germline V gene are MNHEY and SVGAGI. The CDR3 bases are TGTGCCAGCATCTCGTGGGACGCTGAAGCTTTCTTT. Amino acid sequence: CASISWDAEAFF.

Concerning this clonotype itself: Just one base apart from a much larger clone, this may be a read error. This chain uses TRBV7-8 with TRBJ2-1, with D hard to call. Per the germline V gene, CDR1 is SGHVS and CDR2 is FQNEAQ. The CDR3 contains 17 residues. V lost 5 bases and J 7 bases, leaving 24 bases between the germline ends. CDR3 coding DNA: TGTGCCAGCAGCCCGTACCTCCAGGCCCTGTTGGTGAATGAGCAGTTCTTC. It yields the protein CASSPYLQALLVNEQFF. Complete variable domain (other parts from reference TRBV7-8 and TRBJ2-1): GAGVSQSPRYKVAKRGQDVALRCDPISGHVSLFWYQQALGQGPEFLTYFQNEAQLDKSGLPSDRFFAERPEGSVSTLKIQRTQQEDSAVYLCASSPYLQALLVNEQFFGPGTRLTVL.

The sample holds a few counts of this clonotype. V and J are TRBV20-1 and TRBJ1-2, with D perhaps matching TRBD1 (6 bases). Germline V gene sequence: CDR1 DFQATT, CDR2 SNEGSKA (reference sequence). The V and J ends lost 6 bases and 7 bases respectively, with 24 bases between them. The CDR3 length is 15 residues. The CDR3 spells CSAYTPLDRRSGYTF. The DNA for the CDR3 is TGCAGTGCCTACACTCCCTTAGACAGGCGGAGTGGCTACACCTTC.

There are many counts of this clonotype. The chain is built from TRBV7-8 and TRBJ2-4; D possibly uses TRBD1 or TRBD2 (5 bases each). Germline-derived CDR1 and CDR2 are SGHVS and FQNEAQ. V was pared by 1 base and J by 0 bases, with 10 bases between. The CDR3 spans 16 residues. The CDR3 DNA sequence: TGTGCCAGCAGCTTAGAGCTTGGGGGAGCCAAAAACATTCAGTACTTC. Protein: CASSLELGGAKNIQYF.

The gene calls are TRBV5-4 and TRBJ1-2; D is unclear. The CDR3 sequence is 15 residues long. V gave up 1 base and J gave up 2 bases, with 12 bases separating them. Germline V gene sequence: CDR1 SGHNT, CDR2 YYREEE (reference sequence). CDR3 sequence reads: CASSLWAAHNYGYTF. CDR3 DNA sequence: TGTGCCAGCAGCTTGTGGGCTGCCCACAACTATGGCTACACCTTC.

In its sample, this clonotype was seen a few times. The V gene is TRBV10-3, the J gene TRBJ1-2, with 9 bases lining up with TRBD1. Germline V gene lookup returns CDR1 ENHRY and CDR2 SYGVKD. The trim removed 6 bases at V and 7 bases at J, leaving 18 bases unmatched. The CDR3 extends over 17 amino acids. As DNA, the CDR3 is TGTGCCATCAGGAATCCGGACAGGGGACGTGTCGACGGTGGCTACACCTTC. It is translated as CAIRNPDRGRVDGGYTF.

The table lists this clonotype with a few counts. The V call is TRBV7-9, the J call TRBJ2-1; no clear D. The CDR3 contains 12 residues. Trimming pared 5 bases from V and 8 bases from J, leaving 10 bases between. Germline V gene lookup returns CDR1 SEHNR and CDR2 FQNEAQ (reference sequence). CDR3 loop: CASSPSEDEQFF. CDR3 in DNA: TGTGCCAGCAGCCCGAGCGAGGATGAGCAGTTCTTC.

V and J are TRBV7-6 and TRBJ1-1; D is unresolved. Trimming shortened V by 5 bases and J by 7 bases, and 14 bases separated the two germline ends. Germline CDR1 is SGHVS and CDR2 is FNYEAQ. The CDR3 length is 13 residues. The CDR3 sequence: CASSRTIGREAFF. The CDR3 DNA is TGTGCCAGCAGCCGAACAATCGGGCGTGAAGCTTTCTTT.

The chain combines TRBV6-1 with TRBJ1-2; D remains unclear. The CDR3 is 12 residues long. V lost 3 bases to trimming and J lost 4 bases, with 6 bases between them. The germline gives CDR1 MNHNS, CDR2 SASEGT. The CDR3 is CASSEGLYGYTF. The CDR3 nucleotides read TGTGCCAGCAGTGAGGGCCTCTATGGCTACACCTTC.

This clonotype was counted between two and nine times. J is TRBJ2-1 and V is TRBV6-5; 7 bases align to TRBD1. The CDR3 is made up of 19 amino acids. V dropped 1 base and J dropped 6; count of bases not matched to a gene: 18. The V gene's germline CDR1 is MNHEY and CDR2 SVGAGI. This CDR3 is CASSYYGPATGLGSNEQFF. DNA for the CDR3: TGTGCCAGCAGTTACTACGGTCCGGCGACAGGGCTGGGGTCCAATGAGCAGTTCTTC.

V is TRBV19 and J is TRBJ2-4; TRBD1 or TRBD2 may be the D gene (5 bases each). The CDR3 is 12 amino acids. V shed 6 bases and J shed 6 bases, with 9 bases lying between them. Germline V gene lookup returns CDR1 LNHDA and CDR2 SQIVND (reference sequence). As DNA, the CDR3 is TGTGCCAGTAGGTGGGGACCAAACATTCAGTACTTC. This codes for CASRWGPNIQYF.

V usage is TRBV10-2 and J usage is TRBJ2-1, with TRBD2 matching 14 bases. V shed 3 bases, J shed 7 bases, and the junction held 5 bases outside the gene matches. CDR3 length: 16 residues. Germline V lookup: CDR1 WSHSY, CDR2 SAAADI. The CDR3 DNA sequence: TGCGCCAGCAGTGAAGGACTAGCGGGGGGTAAGAATGAGCAGTTCTTC. It specifies CASSEGLAGGKNEQFF.

Only a few counts were recorded for this clonotype. This chain joins TRBV27 and TRBJ1-2, with unresolved D. The CDR3 loop spans 14 amino acids. From germline, CDR1 is MNHEY and CDR2 SMNVEV (reference sequence). V lost 5 bases to trimming and J lost 4 bases, with 14 bases between them. The CDR3 reads CASSAESRIYGYTF. DNA of the CDR3: TGTGCCAGCAGTGCCGAGAGCCGGATCTATGGCTACACCTTC.

The chain couples TRBV10-3 to TRBJ1-1; D not certain. From germline, CDR1 is ENHRY and CDR2 SYGVKD. The CDR3 is 13 amino acids. Trimming left V 8 bases short and J 0 bases short, with 10 bases between. The CDR3 DNA is TGTGCCATCTCGGCAGGACTGAACACTGAAGCTTTCTTT. Residues: CAISAGLNTEAFF.

The genes are TRBV9 and TRBJ2-7; 10 nucleotides align to TRBD2. Germline lookup yields CDR1 SGDLS and CDR2 YYNGEE. The V gene end was trimmed by 1 base and the J gene end by 5 bases; junction bases not matched to a gene: 3. The CDR3 has 14 amino acids. The CDR3 loop is CASSVKAGGDEQYF. In nucleotides, the CDR3 is TGTGCCAGCAGCGTAAAAGCGGGGGGGGACGAGCAGTACTTC.

This clonotype appeared many times. J is TRBJ1-1 and V is TRBV6-2 or TRBV6-3; D unclear. Germline V gene sequence: CDR1 MNHEY, CDR2 SVGEGT. V was clipped by 3 bases and J by 4 bases, with 3 bases between them. CDR3 length: 11 residues. DNA of the CDR3: TGTGCCAGCAGTTATGGCACTGAAGCTTTCTTT. Residues: CASSYGTEAFF.

The rearrangement links TRBV5-5 to TRBJ1-1; no definite D call. Germline assignment: CDR1 SGHKS and CDR2 YYEKEE (reference sequence). The CDR3 consists of 17 residues. Trimming took 2 bases from V and 0 from J, leaving 17 bases between them. For the CDR3, the DNA is TGTGCCAGCAGCTTACGCCCCCAGGAGTCACTGAACACTGAAGCTTTCTTT. Translation gives CASSLRPQESLNTEAFF.